The rows below give T cell receptor beta chains drawn from one sample of a study of cytotoxic CD8 clonotypes in ibrutinib-treated CLL. Assay: immunoSEQ multiplex PCR; the TCRdb copy retains only in-frame clones and omits some. The sample lists some 300,000 clones; 80% were seen once. The specimen was PBMCs, collected before ibrutinib treatment. All receptors derive from a human donor with chronic lymphocytic leukemia. Each CDR3 is given with its conserved first and last residue. Fields, in order: J gene, clone size, D gene, V gene, CDR3 DNA, CDR3 protein. The D gene is left open where the match is weak. Some rows have no size entry. The others give once, few or many, or a class for an expanded clone.

j_call: TRBJ1-2; clone_size: few; d_call: -; v_call: TRBV28; cdr3_nt: TGTGCCAGCAGTTTTGGGGTGTCCTATGGCTACACCTTC; cdr3_aa: CASSFGVSYGYTF
j_call: TRBJ1-5; clone_size: -; d_call: -; v_call: TRBV6-5; cdr3_nt: TGTGCCAGCAGTTACTCCGGGTTTAGCAATCAGCCCCAGCATTTT; cdr3_aa: CASSYSGFSNQPQHF
j_call: TRBJ2-7; clone_size: -; d_call: TRBD1; v_call: TRBV5-5; cdr3_nt: TGTGCCAGCAGCAGGGGGCCCTTCTACGAGCAGTACTTC; cdr3_aa: CASSRGPFYEQYF
j_call: TRBJ2-1; clone_size: -; d_call: -; v_call: TRBV7-8; cdr3_nt: TGTGCCAGCAGCTTGGGGGGTGGGACTTTCAATGAGCAGTTCTTC; cdr3_aa: CASSLGGGTFNEQFF
j_call: TRBJ1-2; clone_size: -; d_call: -; v_call: TRBV15; cdr3_nt: TGTGCCACCAGCAGAATATTTGAGGCCCCTAACTATGGTTACACCTTC; cdr3_aa: CATSRIFEAPNYGYTF
j_call: TRBJ1-5; clone_size: -; d_call: -; v_call: TRBV19; cdr3_nt: TGTGCCAGTAGTATAGATCCGGGGGCGCGGCAGCCCCAGCATTTT; cdr3_aa: CASSIDPGARQPQHF
j_call: TRBJ2-7; clone_size: -; d_call: -; v_call: TRBV5-1; cdr3_nt: TGCGCCAGCAGCTCCGGGGTACGTTACGAGCAGTACTTC; cdr3_aa: CASSSGVRYEQYF
j_call: TRBJ2-7; clone_size: -; d_call: -; v_call: TRBV7-9; cdr3_nt: TGTGCCAGCAGCCCCCTACCCACCGGACTAACCTCCGAGCAGTACTTC; cdr3_aa: CASSPLPTGLTSEQYF
j_call: TRBJ1-2; clone_size: -; d_call: -; v_call: TRBV4-3; cdr3_nt: TGCGCCAGCAGCCAAGATTCGGCAGGGGTCGGCTACACCTTC; cdr3_aa: CASSQDSAGVGYTF
j_call: TRBJ1-5; clone_size: -; d_call: -; v_call: TRBV19; cdr3_nt: TGTGCCAGCCGTCAAACAGATAGCAATCAGCCCCAGCATTTT; cdr3_aa: CASRQTDSNQPQHF
j_call: TRBJ2-1; clone_size: -; d_call: -; v_call: TRBV11-3; cdr3_nt: TGTGCCAGCAGCTTAAACGGAGGGGGGAATGAGCAGTTCTTC; cdr3_aa: CASSLNGGGNEQFF
j_call: TRBJ1-1; clone_size: once; d_call: -; v_call: TRBV6-6; cdr3_nt: TGTGCCAGCAGTTACTCAGCAGGGAACACTGAAGCTTTCTTT; cdr3_aa: CASSYSAGNTEAFF
j_call: TRBJ2-5; clone_size: -; d_call: TRBD2; v_call: TRBV27; cdr3_nt: TGTGCCAGCAGTTCAAAATCGTCGGGACTAGCGGGAGTTTGGCAAGAGACCCAGTACTTC; cdr3_aa: CASSSKSSGLAGVWQETQYF
j_call: TRBJ2-7; clone_size: -; d_call: TRBD2; v_call: TRBV9; cdr3_nt: TGTGCCAGCAGCGCTAGTAGCGGGCCCAGCTACGAGCAGTACTTC; cdr3_aa: CASSASSGPSYEQYF
j_call: TRBJ2-7; clone_size: -; d_call: TRBD1; v_call: TRBV2; cdr3_nt: TGTGCCAGCAGGGGGACAGGGTTCGGCGAGCAGTACTTC; cdr3_aa: CASRGTGFGEQYF
j_call: TRBJ2-7; clone_size: -; d_call: TRBD2; v_call: TRBV19; cdr3_nt: TGTGCCAGTAGTATAAGGGGACTAGCGGGAGGTTCCTACGAGCAGTACTTC; cdr3_aa: CASSIRGLAGGSYEQYF
j_call: TRBJ1-6; clone_size: -; d_call: -; v_call: TRBV27; cdr3_nt: TGTGCCAGCAGTTTATGGCCACTCTATAATTCACCCCTCCACTTT; cdr3_aa: CASSLWPLYNSPLHF
j_call: TRBJ2-5; clone_size: -; d_call: -; v_call: TRBV7-3; cdr3_nt: TGTGCCAGCAGCTTAACCCAGGGAGAAGAGACCCAGTACTTC; cdr3_aa: CASSLTQGEETQYF
j_call: TRBJ1-4; clone_size: -; d_call: -; v_call: TRBV18; cdr3_nt: TGTGCCAGCTCAGCCGGGCTAGCCGCAACTAATGAAAAACTGTTTTTT; cdr3_aa: CASSAGLAATNEKLFF
j_call: TRBJ2-1; clone_size: -; d_call: TRBD2; v_call: TRBV4-1; cdr3_nt: TGCGCCAGCAAGGGTGCGGGACTAGACTTTGAGCAGTTCTTC; cdr3_aa: CASKGAGLDFEQFF
j_call: TRBJ2-2; clone_size: few; d_call: TRBD2; v_call: TRBV4-2; cdr3_nt: TGTGCCAGCAGCCAAGACCCAGCGGGAGTTTTTACCGGGGAGCTGTTTTTT; cdr3_aa: CASSQDPAGVFTGELFF
j_call: TRBJ1-4; clone_size: -; d_call: TRBD1; v_call: TRBV19; cdr3_nt: TGTGCCAGTAGGTACAGGGGGCAGGATGAAAAACTGTTTTTT; cdr3_aa: CASRYRGQDEKLFF
j_call: TRBJ2-2; clone_size: -; d_call: -; v_call: TRBV2; cdr3_nt: TGTGCCAGCAGTGGAAGACCACTAGCCGGGGAGCTGTTTTTT; cdr3_aa: CASSGRPLAGELFF
j_call: TRBJ1-5; clone_size: -; d_call: TRBD1; v_call: TRBV6-1; cdr3_nt: TGTGCCAGCAGTTGGGACAGGGGTCAGCCCCAGCATTTT; cdr3_aa: CASSWDRGQPQHF
j_call: TRBJ1-1; clone_size: -; d_call: -; v_call: TRBV4-3; cdr3_nt: TGCGCCAGCAGCCAAGAGGGCGGGAGCACTGAAGCTTTCTTT; cdr3_aa: CASSQEGGSTEAFF
j_call: TRBJ2-7; clone_size: -; d_call: TRBD1; v_call: TRBV28; cdr3_nt: TGTGCCAGCAGTTTAGCCCCCGGACAGGGCGGCGAGCAGTACTTC; cdr3_aa: CASSLAPGQGGEQYF
j_call: TRBJ1-3; clone_size: -; d_call: -; v_call: TRBV5-1; cdr3_nt: TGCGCCAGCAGCGTTAACAGTGGAAACACCATATATTTT; cdr3_aa: CASSVNSGNTIYF
j_call: TRBJ1-1; clone_size: -; d_call: TRBD1; v_call: TRBV11-2; cdr3_nt: TGTGCCAGCAGCTTAGGGACAGGGTTCACTGAAGCTTTCTTT; cdr3_aa: CASSLGTGFTEAFF
j_call: TRBJ2-5; clone_size: once; d_call: TRBD1; v_call: TRBV7-2; cdr3_nt: TGTGCCAGCAGCGCAGACAGGGTTGGATCGACCCAGTACTTC; cdr3_aa: CASSADRVGSTQYF
j_call: TRBJ1-5; clone_size: few; d_call: TRBD1; v_call: TRBV2; cdr3_nt: TGTGCCAGCAAATCCCAGGGGGGCAATCAGCCCCAGCATTTT; cdr3_aa: CASKSQGGNQPQHF
j_call: TRBJ2-3; clone_size: -; d_call: TRBD2; v_call: TRBV11-2; cdr3_nt: TGTGCCAGCAGCTTCCTTTCGGGAGGGATCACAGATACGCAGTATTTT; cdr3_aa: CASSFLSGGITDTQYF
j_call: TRBJ2-5; clone_size: -; d_call: TRBD2; v_call: TRBV7-3; cdr3_nt: TGTGCCAGCAGCTTGGGACTAGCGGAGGGGGGGACCCAGTACTTC; cdr3_aa: CASSLGLAEGGTQYF
j_call: TRBJ2-5; clone_size: few; d_call: -; v_call: TRBV30; cdr3_nt: TGTGCCTGGCTGGGCGGATCGGTGGAGACCCAGTACTTC; cdr3_aa: CAWLGGSVETQYF
j_call: TRBJ2-3; clone_size: -; d_call: TRBD2; v_call: TRBV18; cdr3_nt: TGTGCCAGCTCACCACTTGTCCAGTCCACGGGACTAGCGGGAGGCATCACAGATACGCAGTATTTT; cdr3_aa: CASSPLVQSTGLAGGITDTQYF
j_call: TRBJ2-3; clone_size: -; d_call: TRBD2; v_call: TRBV4-1; cdr3_nt: TGCGCCAGCAGCCAAGATCAGGCACTAGCGGGCGCAGATACGCAGTATTTT; cdr3_aa: CASSQDQALAGADTQYF
j_call: TRBJ2-1; clone_size: -; d_call: TRBD1; v_call: TRBV19; cdr3_nt: TGTGCCAGTAGTATTTGGACAGGGTTGATGGTGGAAGACTCCTACAATGAGCAGTTCTTC; cdr3_aa: CASSIWTGLMVEDSYNEQFF
j_call: TRBJ2-3; clone_size: -; d_call: -; v_call: TRBV19; cdr3_nt: TGTGCCAGTACTGCAGGGGCTAGCACAGATACGCAGTATTTT; cdr3_aa: CASTAGASTDTQYF
j_call: TRBJ2-1; clone_size: -; d_call: -; v_call: TRBV5-1; cdr3_nt: TGCGCCAGCAGTCCTCCGGATTGGTCGGGTGAGCAGTTCTTC; cdr3_aa: CASSPPDWSGEQFF
j_call: TRBJ1-4; clone_size: few; d_call: -; v_call: TRBV28; cdr3_nt: TGTGCCAGCAGGGGACATAGGGCGTATGAAAAACTGTTTTTT; cdr3_aa: CASRGHRAYEKLFF
j_call: TRBJ2-7; clone_size: -; d_call: TRBD2; v_call: TRBV29-1; cdr3_nt: TGCAGCGTAGAACTAGCGGTTAGCTCCTACGAGCAGTACTTC; cdr3_aa: CSVELAVSSYEQYF
j_call: TRBJ2-3; clone_size: once; d_call: TRBD2; v_call: TRBV5-6; cdr3_nt: TGTGCCAGCAGCCCCCGGGACTATGGGGATACGCAGTATTTT; cdr3_aa: CASSPRDYGDTQYF
j_call: TRBJ2-7; clone_size: -; d_call: TRBD2; v_call: TRBV6-6; cdr3_nt: TGTGCCAGCAGAACGACTAGCGGGAACTACGAGCAGTACTTC; cdr3_aa: CASRTTSGNYEQYF
j_call: TRBJ2-7; clone_size: -; d_call: -; v_call: TRBV19; cdr3_nt: TGTGCCAGTAGTATCACAGGTCGCTACGAGCAGTACTTC; cdr3_aa: CASSITGRYEQYF
j_call: TRBJ2-1; clone_size: -; d_call: -; v_call: TRBV4-3; cdr3_nt: TGCGCCAGCAGCCAAGATGAGGGGACTGGGGATTTTGATGAGCAGTTCTTC; cdr3_aa: CASSQDEGTGDFDEQFF
j_call: TRBJ2-7; clone_size: -; d_call: -; v_call: TRBV28; cdr3_nt: TGTGCCAGCAGCACGACACCAAACTACGAGCAGTACTTC; cdr3_aa: CASSTTPNYEQYF
j_call: TRBJ2-7; clone_size: few; d_call: TRBD2; v_call: TRBV18; cdr3_nt: TGTGCCAGCTCCCCCGGACTAGCGGGAGACGAGCAGTACTTC; cdr3_aa: CASSPGLAGDEQYF
j_call: TRBJ1-1; clone_size: -; d_call: -; v_call: TRBV9; cdr3_nt: TGTGCCAGCAGCCGAACGACAGTCATGAACACTGAAGCTTTCTTT; cdr3_aa: CASSRTTVMNTEAFF
j_call: TRBJ2-1; clone_size: -; d_call: -; v_call: TRBV19; cdr3_nt: TGTGCCAGTAGTATACAGGGCAGCTCCTACAATGAGCAGTTCTTC; cdr3_aa: CASSIQGSSYNEQFF
j_call: TRBJ1-5; clone_size: -; d_call: -; v_call: TRBV21-1; cdr3_nt: TGTGCCAGCAGCAACCTTAGGAGCAATCAGCCCCAGCATTTT; cdr3_aa: CASSNLRSNQPQHF
j_call: TRBJ2-1; clone_size: -; d_call: -; v_call: TRBV27; cdr3_nt: TGTGCCAGCAGATACGGGACTGCCCTTTACAATGAGCAGTTCTTC; cdr3_aa: CASRYGTALYNEQFF
j_call: TRBJ1-3; clone_size: -; d_call: -; v_call: TRBV5-1; cdr3_nt: TGCGCCAGCAGCTTGATCCCCAGCGAGGGGAACTCTGGAAACACCATATATTTT; cdr3_aa: CASSLIPSEGNSGNTIYF
j_call: TRBJ2-7; clone_size: once; d_call: TRBD1; v_call: TRBV30; cdr3_nt: TGTGCCTCCTACCGGGACAGGCCCTACGAGCAGTACTTC; cdr3_aa: CASYRDRPYEQYF
j_call: TRBJ2-1; clone_size: -; d_call: -; v_call: TRBV19; cdr3_nt: TGTGCCAGTAGTATCCCAGGGTACAATGAGCAGTTCTTC; cdr3_aa: CASSIPGYNEQFF
j_call: TRBJ2-1; clone_size: -; d_call: -; v_call: TRBV12-5; cdr3_nt: TGTGCTAGTGGTTTGGTGGCAGGCTCGAGCTCCTACAATGAGCAGTTCTTC; cdr3_aa: CASGLVAGSSSYNEQFF
j_call: TRBJ2-2; clone_size: -; d_call: TRBD2; v_call: TRBV7-8; cdr3_nt: TGTGCCAGCAGCACCCGGACTAGCGGGAGGTCGGTCGCCGGGGAGCTGTTTTTT; cdr3_aa: CASSTRTSGRSVAGELFF
j_call: TRBJ1-6; clone_size: once; d_call: -; v_call: TRBV27; cdr3_nt: TGTGCCAGCAGTCCAGGGGAATTTGCACCCCTCCACTTT; cdr3_aa: CASSPGEFAPLHF
j_call: TRBJ2-7; clone_size: few; d_call: -; v_call: TRBV5-1; cdr3_nt: TGCGCCAGCAGCTTGGCCGAGGTGAGGTACGAGCAGTACTTC; cdr3_aa: CASSLAEVRYEQYF
j_call: TRBJ2-7; clone_size: -; d_call: -; v_call: TRBV11-2; cdr3_nt: TGTGCCAGCAGCAATATGTACGAGCAGTACTTC; cdr3_aa: CASSNMYEQYF
j_call: TRBJ2-7; clone_size: -; d_call: TRBD2; v_call: TRBV10-3; cdr3_nt: TGTGCCATCAGTACGGGGGATTCTAGCGGGAGCTCCTACGAGCAGTACTTC; cdr3_aa: CAISTGDSSGSSYEQYF
j_call: TRBJ2-2; clone_size: -; d_call: TRBD1; v_call: TRBV4-1; cdr3_nt: TGCGCCAGCAGCCAAAGGACAGGGACTAACACCGGGGAGCTGTTTTTT; cdr3_aa: CASSQRTGTNTGELFF